The entry that follows covers one T cell receptor (beta chain) sequence. Here immunoSEQ multiplex PCR was the method, and the copy in TCRdb shows in-frame clones only, minus some. The table has 200,000 to 250,000 clones, 88% seen once. V lost 4 bases to trimming and J lost 0 bases, with 7 bases between them. CDR3 length: 12 amino acids. CDR1 and CDR2 (germline): GTSNPN, SVGIG (reference sequence). The sample is drawn from a study of blood T cell repertoires in COVID-19. This sequence was found in a man between 18 and 29 years old with active or convalescent COVID-19. The chain has TRBV30 and TRBJ2-7; D unresolved. The sample taken for sequencing was peripheral blood. The CDR3 region has the DNA TGTGCCTGGAAACCGGTCTCCTACGAGCAGTACTTC. Protein product: CAWKPVSYEQYF.